These 32 T cell receptor beta chains were all obtained from the same sample, sequenced in a study of Ad26.COV2.S vaccination and SARS-CoV-2 variants. Treatment given: roughly 19 received Ad26.COV2.S at low or high dose, single or two shots; 5 received placebo; per-sample allocation not given. Vaccine and placebo recipients were sampled on day 63 after the first injection. Produced via immunoSEQ multiplex PCR; TCRdb's table is partial and in-frame only. Of some 300,000 clones in the sample, 85% were seen once. Specimen: peripheral blood, collected in a trial of Ad26.COV2.S vaccine versus placebo. These receptors all stem from a person between 18 and 60 years old who received the Ad26.COV2.S COVID-19 vaccine or a placebo.

This clone turned up a few times. The rearrangement links TRBV4-1 to TRBJ1-4; 10 nucleotides agree with TRBD1. CDR1 and CDR2 from the germline V gene are MGHRA and YSYEKL. This CDR3 has 14 amino acids. With V trimmed by 3 bases and J by 10 bases, 5 bases remained unmatched. The CDR3 protein is CASSQGTGAGKLFF. The CDR3 region has the DNA TGCGCCAGCAGCCAGGGGACAGGGGCCGGAAAACTGTTTTTT.

The V call is TRBV19, the J call TRBJ2-5; 7 bases are shared with TRBD1. Germline V gene data show CDR1 as LNHDA and CDR2 as SQIVND (reference sequence). V was clipped by 5 bases and J by 2 bases; unmatched bases: 8. This CDR3 has 15 amino acids. CDR3 loop: CASSPLSGQQETQYF. The CDR3 nucleotides read TGTGCCAGTAGTCCCCTTTCGGGACAGCAAGAGACCCAGTACTTC.

This chain uses TRBV7-8 with TRBJ1-1; D perhaps matches TRBD1 (6 bases). Trimming took 6 bases from V and 1 from J, leaving 15 bases between them. Germline CDR1 reads SGHVS; CDR2 reads FQNEAQ. The CDR3 is 15 residues long. CDR3 residues: CASSLTGTKNTEAFF. The CDR3 DNA sequence: TGTGCCAGCAGTCTAACCGGGACAAAGAACACTGAAGCTTTCTTT. The full variable domain, completed using reference TRBV7-8 and TRBJ1-1, is GAGVSQSPRYKVAKRGQDVALRCDPISGHVSLFWYQQALGQGPEFLTYFQNEAQLDKSGLPSDRFFAERPEGSVSTLKIQRTQQEDSAVYLCASSLTGTKNTEAFFGQGTRLTVV.

CDR3: CASSLIQGDTGELFF. In nucleotides, the CDR3 is TGTGCCAGCAGCTTAATCCAGGGAGACACCGGGGAGCTGTTTTTT. V and J are TRBV7-6 and TRBJ2-2; D might be TRBD1 or TRBD2, each matching 5 bases. This CDR3 comprises 15 residues. V dropped 2 bases and J dropped 3 bases, with 10 bases sitting between them. The germline V gene encodes CDR1 SGHVS and CDR2 FNYEAQ.

The CDR3 loop is CASSFGGIEKNIQYF. DNA for the CDR3: TGTGCCAGCAGCTTTGGGGGGATTGAGAAAAACATTCAGTACTTC. The rearrangement links TRBV28 to TRBJ2-4; maybe TRBD2 (6 bases). The germline CDR1 and CDR2 sequences are MDHEN and SYDVKM. The CDR3 runs 15 residues. With 6 bases removed from V and 4 bases from J, the gap between germline ends came to 16 bases.

This rearrangement joins TRBV30 to TRBJ1-6; a weak D match, TRBD1 (6 bases). Germline V gives CDR1 GTSNPN, CDR2 SVGIG (reference sequence). The CDR3 runs to 15 residues. Trimming left V 5 bases short and J 0 bases short, with 11 bases between. The CDR3 coding sequence is TGTGCCTGGGCAGGGGAAAGCTCCTATAATTCACCCCTCCACTTT. Encoded protein: CAWAGESSYNSPLHF.

This sequence joins TRBV19 and TRBJ1-4; 7 bases align to TRBD1. CDR3 size: 15 residues. Per germline, CDR1 LNHDA and CDR2 SQIVND (reference sequence). The V gene end was trimmed by 3 bases and the J gene end by 0 bases; junction bases not matched to a gene: 1. The DNA for the CDR3 is TGTGCCAGTAGTATGGGGACAGCAACTAATGAAAAACTGTTTTTT. This gives the protein CASSMGTATNEKLFF.

The sample holds a few counts of this clone. This chain links TRBV6-6 with TRBJ2-1; weak D call: TRBD2 (5 bases). Per germline, CDR1 MNHNY and CDR2 SVGAGI (reference sequence). V was cut by 6 bases and J by 9 bases, with 18 bases left in between. The CDR3 covers 14 residues. CDR3 in DNA: TGTGCCAGCAGCTCCCGTTTAGAGGGCATTGAGCAGTTCTTC. This gives the protein CASSSRLEGIEQFF.

This chain connects TRBV27 to TRBJ2-5, with D possibly being TRBD2 (5 bases). Germline V gene lookup returns CDR1 MNHEY and CDR2 SMNVEV (reference sequence). V gave up 6 bases and J gave up 9 bases, with 14 bases separating them. The CDR3 covers 12 residues. CDR3 DNA: TGTGCCAGCAGGGAAAGGACCGGGGCCCAGTACTTC. The encoded protein is CASRERTGAQYF.

This clone appeared once. Written as DNA, the CDR3 is TGTGCCAGCAGCCCAGTATCGTACAATGAGCAGTTCTTC. Residues: CASSPVSYNEQFF. J is TRBJ2-1 and V is TRBV5-6; no clear D gene. With 4 bases removed from V and 4 bases from J, the gap between germline ends came to 9 bases. There are 13 residues in the CDR3. The germline gives CDR1 SGHDT, CDR2 YYEEEE.

The chain joins TRBV7-3 to TRBJ2-1, with TRBD2 matching over 11 bases. Germline CDR1 and CDR2: SGHTA and FQGTGA. Losses at the gene ends were 7 bases for V and 9 bases for J; bases not matched to a gene: 11. The CDR3 spans 15 residues. The CDR3 nucleotides read TGTGCCAGCACCGTAGCGGGGGGGCGGCTTAGTGAGCAGTTCTTC. The encoded protein is CASTVAGGRLSEQFF.

The rearrangement uses TRBV7-2 and TRBJ2-1; tentatively, D is TRBD2 (5 bases). This CDR3 has 17 residues. Trimming removed 0 bases from V and 0 bases from J, with 12 bases in between. Germline assignment: CDR1 SGHTA and CDR2 FQGNSA. CDR3 sequence reads: CASSLAGDWSSYNEQFF. The CDR3 region has the DNA TGTGCCAGCAGCTTAGCCGGGGATTGGAGCTCCTACAATGAGCAGTTCTTC.

V usage is TRBV19 and J usage is TRBJ2-1, with 8 bases matching TRBD1. The J segment lost 0 bases and the V segment lost 6 bases, leaving 7 bases of the junction unmatched. The germline CDR1 and CDR2 sequences are LNHDA and SQIVND (reference sequence). The CDR3 is 16 residues long. CDR3 DNA sequence: TGTGCCAGTAGCATGGGACAGGTAAGCTCCTACAATGAGCAGTTCTTC. Its protein is CASSMGQVSSYNEQFF. Full variable domain (remainder filled in from reference TRBV19 and TRBJ2-1): DGGITQSPKYLFRKEGQNVTLSCEQNLNHDAMYWYRQDPGQGLRLIYYSQIVNDFQKGDIAEGYSVSREKKESFPLTVTSAQKNPTAFYLCASSMGQVSSYNEQFFGPGTRLTVL.

This clone was recorded once. The chain couples TRBV19 to TRBJ2-1; D gene ambiguous. Between the trimmed V and J ends, which lost 3 bases and 5 bases, there was a span of 11 bases. This CDR3 region has 14 residues. CDR1 LNHDA and CDR2 SQIVND come from the germline V gene (reference sequence). The CDR3 here is CASSMRPKDNEQFF. In DNA, the CDR3 is TGTGCCAGTAGTATGAGACCCAAAGACAATGAGCAGTTCTTC.

V usage is TRBV2 and J usage is TRBJ2-3; TRBD2 agrees at 7 bases. Per germline, CDR1 SNHLY and CDR2 FYNNEI. The V segment lost 5 bases and the J segment 4 bases; nucleotides outside the gene matches: 3. The CDR3 covers 13 residues. CDR3 sequence reads: CASSSRGADTQYF. As DNA, the CDR3 is TGTGCCAGCAGTTCACGGGGGGCAGATACGCAGTATTTT.

The chain is built from TRBV7-2 and TRBJ1-1; TRBD1 matches at 7 bases. The CDR3 contains 16 residues. V shed 5 bases, J shed 1 base, and the junction held 10 bases outside the gene matches. CDR1 and CDR2 from the germline V gene are SGHTA and FQGNSA. The CDR3 sequence is CASSRTGVRGNTEAFF. Here the CDR3 DNA reads TGTGCCAGCAGCAGAACAGGGGTTCGCGGGAACACTGAAGCTTTCTTT.

This chain joins TRBV28 and TRBJ1-1; D gene ambiguous. V was pared by 3 bases and J by 2 bases, with 10 bases between. Germline CDR1 reads MDHEN; CDR2 reads SYDVKM. The CDR3 is made up of 14 amino acids. The CDR3 sequence is CASSFTEDNTEAFF. The CDR3 coding sequence is TGTGCCAGCAGTTTTACCGAAGATAACACTGAAGCTTTCTTT.

The chain has TRBV3-1 (or the pseudogene TRBV3-2) and TRBJ1-1; D perhaps matches TRBD1 (6 bases). Looked up from germline, CDR1 is LGHDT and CDR2 is YNNKEL (reference sequence). The length of the CDR3 is 14 residues. Trimming left V 4 bases short and J 0 bases short, with 9 bases between. CDR3 amino acids: CASSLWGLNTEAFF. CDR3 in DNA: TGTGCCAGCAGCCTCTGGGGGCTGAACACTGAAGCTTTCTTT.

The rearrangement uses TRBV9 and TRBJ2-5, with D possibly TRBD2 on 6 matching bases. V lost 4 bases and J 0 bases, leaving 10 bases between the germline ends. From germline, CDR1 is SGDLS and CDR2 YYNGEE. The CDR3 consists of 14 residues. DNA for the CDR3: TGTGCCAGCAGCCTGGACTATAACCAAGAGACCCAGTACTTC. Its translation: CASSLDYNQETQYF.

The rearrangement joins TRBV27 to TRBJ1-1; D may be TRBD1 (5 bases). CDR1 and CDR2 (germline): MNHEY, SMNVEV (reference sequence). CDR3 size: 14 residues. Trimming stripped 5 bases from V and 5 bases from J, with 15 bases between. The CDR3: CASSIAAGSTEAFF. The CDR3 nucleotides are TGTGCCAGCAGTATCGCGGCAGGGAGTACTGAAGCTTTCTTT.

The chain combines TRBV6-5 with TRBJ2-7; D unclear. The CDR3 runs to 11 residues. V lost 2 bases to trimming and J lost 5 bases, with 4 bases between them. Germline CDR1 is MNHEY and CDR2 is SVGAGI. CDR3 DNA sequence: TGTGCCAGCAGTTACAGGCACGAGCAGTACTTC. Translating it yields CASSYRHEQYF.

The chain carries TRBV3-1 (or the pseudogene TRBV3-2) and TRBJ2-7; the D is unclear. Germline loops: CDR1 LGHDT, CDR2 YNNKEL (reference sequence). V was cut by 1 base and J by 4 bases, with 11 bases left in between. CDR3 length: 14 residues. The CDR3 loop reads CASSQVRSRYEQYF. For the CDR3, the DNA is TGTGCCAGCAGCCAAGTGCGGTCCCGTTACGAGCAGTACTTC.

The V gene is TRBV19, the J gene TRBJ2-2; 11 bases agree with TRBD1. Germline-derived CDR1 and CDR2 are LNHDA and SQIVND (reference sequence). The CDR3 has 16 residues. V lost 6 bases, J lost 4 bases, and 7 bases stayed unmatched. In DNA form, the CDR3 reads TGTGCCAGTAGCAGGACAGGGGGCTTCGGCACCGGGGAGCTGTTTTTT. Its protein product is CASSRTGGFGTGELFF.

The V and J genes are TRBV7-9 and TRBJ2-3; 7 positions agree with TRBD2. There are 15 residues in the CDR3. The V gene end was trimmed by 5 bases and the J gene end by 9 bases; junction bases not matched to a gene: 14. Germline V gene lookup returns CDR1 SEHNR and CDR2 FQNEAQ (reference sequence). The chain's CDR3 is CASSPGSGIPPTQYF. DNA for the CDR3: TGTGCCAGCAGCCCGGGGAGCGGGATCCCCCCCACGCAGTATTTT.

The chain combines TRBV5-6 with TRBJ1-1; unclear D gene. The CDR3 extends over 16 amino acids. V gave up 0 bases and J gave up 0 bases, with 12 bases separating them. Per germline, CDR1 SGHDT and CDR2 YYEEEE. The CDR3 coding sequence is TGTGCCAGCAGCTTGGTGGGCCAGCGGATGAACACTGAAGCTTTCTTT. Translation: CASSLVGQRMNTEAFF. Full variable domain (missing parts from reference TRBV5-6 and TRBJ1-1): DAGVTQSPTHLIKTRGQQVTLRCSPKSGHDTVSWYQQALGQGPQFIFQYYEEEERQRGNFPDRFSGHQFPNYSSELNVNALLLGDSALYLCASSLVGQRMNTEAFFGQGTRLTVV.

The chain carries TRBV7-7 and TRBJ2-5; weak D call: TRBD2 (6 bases). This CDR3 is built from 15 residues. Looked up from germline, CDR1 is SSHAT and CDR2 is FNYEAQ (reference sequence). CDR3 loop: CASGPGTEVQETQYF. In DNA form, the CDR3 reads TGTGCTAGCGGCCCCGGGACCGAAGTCCAAGAGACCCAGTACTTC. Drawing the rest from reference TRBV7-7 and TRBJ2-5, the complete variable domain is GAGVSQSPRYKVTKRGQDVTLRCDPISSHATLYWYQQALGQGPEFLTYFNYEAQPDKSGLPSDRFSAERPEGSISTLTIQRTEQRDSAMYRCASGPGTEVQETQYFGPGTRLLVL.

This clone was seen only a few times. V gene TRBV28 combines with J gene TRBJ1-1, with TRBD1 matching over 10 bases. With 3 bases clipped from V and 5 bases from J, the junction kept 18 bases outside the gene matches. CDR1 and CDR2 (germline): MDHEN, SYDVKM. The CDR3 runs to 19 residues. The CDR3 protein is CASSFSYLLDRGESTEAFF. CDR3 nucleotide sequence: TGTGCCAGCAGTTTTAGCTACCTCCTGGACAGGGGGGAAAGTACTGAAGCTTTCTTT.

Only one count was recorded for this clone. This chain connects TRBV11-3 to TRBJ2-5; D gene unclear. This CDR3 is 18 amino acids long. Trimming pared 5 bases from V and 4 bases from J, leaving 26 bases between. Per germline, CDR1 SGHNT and CDR2 YENEEA. The chain's CDR3 is CASSPRYRQAHPRETQYF. The DNA of the CDR3 is TGTGCCAGCAGCCCTAGGTATCGTCAGGCTCATCCTCGAGAGACCCAGTACTTC.

This chain uses TRBV19 with TRBJ1-2, with D hard to call. Germline CDR1 is LNHDA and CDR2 is SQIVND (reference sequence). The ends were cut back, 1 base at V and 0 bases at J, with 9 bases in the middle. CDR3 length: 15 residues. Here the CDR3 DNA reads TGTGCCAGTAGTATAGTTTGGGATTCTAACTATGGCTACACCTTC. Amino acid sequence: CASSIVWDSNYGYTF.

The chain joins TRBV5-1 to TRBJ2-7, with 9 positions matching TRBD1. CDR3 length equals 16 residues. CDR1 and CDR2 (germline): SGHRS, YFSETQ. J gave up 5 bases and V 4 bases, and 13 bases lay outside the gene matches. The CDR3 spells CASSGAPGTGNDEQYF. DNA of the CDR3: TGCGCCAGCAGCGGCGCTCCCGGGACAGGGAATGACGAGCAGTACTTC.

V is TRBV11-3 and J is TRBJ2-5; no clear D. Germline V gene sequence: CDR1 SGHNT, CDR2 YENEEA. Trimming took off 5 bases at V and 4 bases at J, with 20 bases between the two ends. The CDR3 loop spans 16 amino acids. As DNA, the CDR3 is TGTGCCAGCAGCCCGTCCGTTGGCCGTACGGTAGAGACCCAGTACTTC. This gives the protein CASSPSVGRTVETQYF.

The rearrangement links TRBV24-1 to TRBJ2-5, with TRBD1 as a possible D gene (6 bases). The V end was cut by 3 bases, the J end by 2 bases, with 9 bases between. This CDR3 has 14 residues. Germline V gene data show CDR1 as KGHDR and CDR2 as SFDVKD. The CDR3 nucleotides read TGTGCCACCAGTGATCGGACAGTTCAAGAGACCCAGTACTTC. Residues: CATSDRTVQETQYF.